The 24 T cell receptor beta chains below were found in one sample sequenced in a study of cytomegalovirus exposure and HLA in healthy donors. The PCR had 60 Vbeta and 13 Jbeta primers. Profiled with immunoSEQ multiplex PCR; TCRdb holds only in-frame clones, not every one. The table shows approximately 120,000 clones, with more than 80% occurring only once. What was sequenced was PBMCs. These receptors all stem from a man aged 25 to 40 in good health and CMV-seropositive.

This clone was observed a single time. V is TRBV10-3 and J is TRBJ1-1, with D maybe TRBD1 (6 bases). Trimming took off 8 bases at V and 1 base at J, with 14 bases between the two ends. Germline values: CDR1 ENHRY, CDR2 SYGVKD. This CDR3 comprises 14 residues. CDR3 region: CAIRLQGTNTEAFF. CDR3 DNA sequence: TGTGCCATCCGACTACAGGGTACGAACACTGAAGCTTTCTTT.

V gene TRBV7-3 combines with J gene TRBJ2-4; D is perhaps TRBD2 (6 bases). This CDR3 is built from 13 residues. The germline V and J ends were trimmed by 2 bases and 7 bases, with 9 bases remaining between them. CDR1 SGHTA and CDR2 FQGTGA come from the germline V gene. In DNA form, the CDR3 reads TGTGCCAGCAGCTTAGCGGAGGGGAACATTCAGTACTTC. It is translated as CASSLAEGNIQYF. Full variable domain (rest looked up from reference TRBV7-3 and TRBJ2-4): GAGVSQTPSNKVTEKGKYVELRCDPISGHTALYWYRQSLGQGPEFLIYFQGTGAADDSGLPNDRFFAVRPEGSVSTLKIQRTERGDSAVYLCASSLAEGNIQYFGAGTRLSVL.

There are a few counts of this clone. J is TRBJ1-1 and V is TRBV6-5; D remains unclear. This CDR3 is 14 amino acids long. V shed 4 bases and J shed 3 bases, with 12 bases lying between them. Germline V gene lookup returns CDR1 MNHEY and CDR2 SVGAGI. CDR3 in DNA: TGTGCCAGCAGTTCGCCCCCTTTAGACACTGAAGCTTTCTTT. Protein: CASSSPPLDTEAFF.

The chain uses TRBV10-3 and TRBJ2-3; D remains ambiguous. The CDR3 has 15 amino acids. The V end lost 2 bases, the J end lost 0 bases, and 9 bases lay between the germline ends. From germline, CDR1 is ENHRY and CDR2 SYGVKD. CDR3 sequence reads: CAISEGQVSTDTQYF. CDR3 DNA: TGTGCCATCAGTGAGGGCCAGGTTAGCACAGATACGCAGTATTTT.

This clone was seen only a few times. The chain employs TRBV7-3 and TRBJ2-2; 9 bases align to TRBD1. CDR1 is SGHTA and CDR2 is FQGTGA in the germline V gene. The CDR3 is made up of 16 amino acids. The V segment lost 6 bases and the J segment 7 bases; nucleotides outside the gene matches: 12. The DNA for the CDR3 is TGTGCCAGCAGTTACGCCGGGACAGGGAAAAACGGGGAGCTGTTTTTT. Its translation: CASSYAGTGKNGELFF.

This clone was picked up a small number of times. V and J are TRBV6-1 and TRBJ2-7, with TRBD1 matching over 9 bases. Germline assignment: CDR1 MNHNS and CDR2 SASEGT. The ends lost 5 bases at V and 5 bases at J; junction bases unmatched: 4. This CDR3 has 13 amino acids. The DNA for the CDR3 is TGTGCCAGCAGTAGGGGACAGGGCCACGAGCAGTACTTC. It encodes CASSRGQGHEQYF.

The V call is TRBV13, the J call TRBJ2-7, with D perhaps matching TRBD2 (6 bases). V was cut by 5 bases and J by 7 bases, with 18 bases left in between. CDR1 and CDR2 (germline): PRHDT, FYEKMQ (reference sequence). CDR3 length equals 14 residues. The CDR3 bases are TGTGCCAGCAGCGACCGACTAGGCTCCGGGGAGCAGTACTTC. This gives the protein CASSDRLGSGEQYF.

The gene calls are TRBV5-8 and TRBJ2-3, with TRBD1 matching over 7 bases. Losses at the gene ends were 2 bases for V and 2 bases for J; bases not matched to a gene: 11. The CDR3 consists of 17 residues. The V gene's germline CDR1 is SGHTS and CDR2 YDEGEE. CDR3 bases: TGTGCCAGCAGCTTAGTAGGGGGCACACCGCTCACAGATACGCAGTATTTT. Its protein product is CASSLVGGTPLTDTQYF.

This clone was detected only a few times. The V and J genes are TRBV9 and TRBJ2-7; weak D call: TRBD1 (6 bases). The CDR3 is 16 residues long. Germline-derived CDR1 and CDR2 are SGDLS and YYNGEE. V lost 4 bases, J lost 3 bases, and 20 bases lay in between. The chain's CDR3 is CASSPHTGTHNYEQYF. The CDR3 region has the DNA TGTGCCAGCAGCCCTCACACTGGGACACATAACTACGAGCAGTACTTC.

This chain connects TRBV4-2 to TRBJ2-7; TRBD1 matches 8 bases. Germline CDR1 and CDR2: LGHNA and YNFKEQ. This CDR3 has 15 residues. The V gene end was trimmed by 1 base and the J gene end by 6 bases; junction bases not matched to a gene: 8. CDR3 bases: TGTGCCAGCAGCCAAGGGCGGCAGGGGGCCGCCGAGCAGTACTTC. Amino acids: CASSQGRQGAAEQYF.

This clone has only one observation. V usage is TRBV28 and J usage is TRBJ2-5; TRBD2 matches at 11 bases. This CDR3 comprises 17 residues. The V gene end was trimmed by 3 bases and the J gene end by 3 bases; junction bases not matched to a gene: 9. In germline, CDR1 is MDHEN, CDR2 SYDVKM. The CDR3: CASSFKPGLADEETQYF. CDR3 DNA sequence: TGTGCCAGCAGTTTCAAGCCGGGACTAGCGGATGAAGAGACCCAGTACTTC.

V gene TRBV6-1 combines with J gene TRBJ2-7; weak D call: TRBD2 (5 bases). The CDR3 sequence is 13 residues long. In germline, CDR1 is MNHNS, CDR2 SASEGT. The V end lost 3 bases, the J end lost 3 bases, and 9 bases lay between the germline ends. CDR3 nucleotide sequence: TGTGCCAGCAGTGACTTAGGAGGCTACGAGCAGTACTTC. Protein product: CASSDLGGYEQYF.

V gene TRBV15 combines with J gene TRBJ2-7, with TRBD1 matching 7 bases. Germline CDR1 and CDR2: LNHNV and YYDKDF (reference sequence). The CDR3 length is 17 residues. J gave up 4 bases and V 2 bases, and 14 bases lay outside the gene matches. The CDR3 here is CATSRRHTRTGRYEQYF. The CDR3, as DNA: TGTGCCACCAGCAGACGACATACCCGGACAGGTCGGTACGAGCAGTACTTC. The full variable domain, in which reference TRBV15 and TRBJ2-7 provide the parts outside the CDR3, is DAMVIQNPRYQVTQFGKPVTLSCSQTLNHNVMYWYQQKSSQAPKLLFHYYDKDFNNEADTPDNFQSRRPNTSFCFLDIRSPGLGDTAMYLCATSRRHTRTGRYEQYFGPGTRLTVT.

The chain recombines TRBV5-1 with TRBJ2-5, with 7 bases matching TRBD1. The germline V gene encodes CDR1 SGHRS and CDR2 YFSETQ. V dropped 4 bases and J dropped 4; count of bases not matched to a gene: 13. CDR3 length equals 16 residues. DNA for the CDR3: TGCGCCAGCAGCATCCGGACAGGAGGAGAACTAGAGACCCAGTACTTC. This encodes CASSIRTGGELETQYF. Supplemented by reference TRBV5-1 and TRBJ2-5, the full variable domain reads KAGVTQTPRYLIKTRGQQVTLSCSPISGHRSVSWYQQTPGQGLQFLFEYFSETQRNKGNFPGRFSGRQFSNSRSEMNVSTLELGDSALYLCASSIRTGGELETQYFGPGTRLLVL.

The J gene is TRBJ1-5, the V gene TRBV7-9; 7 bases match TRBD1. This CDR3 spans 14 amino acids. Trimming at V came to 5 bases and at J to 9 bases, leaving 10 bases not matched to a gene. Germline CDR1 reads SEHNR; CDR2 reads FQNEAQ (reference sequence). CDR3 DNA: TGTGCCAGCAGCGGGGCAGGGGGTTTATCGCCCCAGCATTTT. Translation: CASSGAGGLSPQHF.

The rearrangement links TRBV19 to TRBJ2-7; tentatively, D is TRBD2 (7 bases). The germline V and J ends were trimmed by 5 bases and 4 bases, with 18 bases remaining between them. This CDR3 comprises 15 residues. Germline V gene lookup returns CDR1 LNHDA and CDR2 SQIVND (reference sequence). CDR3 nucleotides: TGTGCCAGTAGTGATTTTGGGGGGGGCGGATACGAGCAGTACTTC. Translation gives CASSDFGGGGYEQYF.

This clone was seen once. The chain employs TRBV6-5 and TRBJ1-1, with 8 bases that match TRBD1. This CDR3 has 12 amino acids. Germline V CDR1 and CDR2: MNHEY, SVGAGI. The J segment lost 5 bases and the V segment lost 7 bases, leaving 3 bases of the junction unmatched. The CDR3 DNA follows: TGTGCCAGCACTACAGGGGGTACTGAAGCTTTCTTT. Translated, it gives CASTTGGTEAFF.

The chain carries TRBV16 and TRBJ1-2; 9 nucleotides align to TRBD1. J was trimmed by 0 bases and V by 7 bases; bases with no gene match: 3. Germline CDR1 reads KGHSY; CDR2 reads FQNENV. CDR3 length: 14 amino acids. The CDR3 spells CASTGTGSNYGYTF. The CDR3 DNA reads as TGTGCCAGCACGGGGACAGGGTCTAACTATGGCTACACCTTC.

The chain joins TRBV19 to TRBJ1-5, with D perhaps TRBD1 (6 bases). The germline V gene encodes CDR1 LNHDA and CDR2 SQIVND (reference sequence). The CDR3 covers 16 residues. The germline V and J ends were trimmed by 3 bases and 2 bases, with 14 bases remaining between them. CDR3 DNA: TGTGCCAGTAGTATTCCGACAGGCTTCGGCAATCAGCCCCAGCATTTT. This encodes CASSIPTGFGNQPQHF.

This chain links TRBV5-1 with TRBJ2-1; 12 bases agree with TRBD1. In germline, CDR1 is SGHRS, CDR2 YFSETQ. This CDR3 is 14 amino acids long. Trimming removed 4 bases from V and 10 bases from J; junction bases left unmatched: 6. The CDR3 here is CASSTGTGGNEQFF. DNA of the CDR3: TGCGCCAGCAGCACCGGGACAGGGGGCAACGAGCAGTTCTTC.

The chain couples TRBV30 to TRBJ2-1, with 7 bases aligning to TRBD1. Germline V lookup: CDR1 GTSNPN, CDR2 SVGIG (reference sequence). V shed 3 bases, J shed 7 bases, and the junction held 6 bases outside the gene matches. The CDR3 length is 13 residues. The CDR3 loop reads CAWRGQPWNEQFF. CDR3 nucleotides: TGTGCCTGGAGGGGACAGCCTTGGAATGAGCAGTTCTTC.

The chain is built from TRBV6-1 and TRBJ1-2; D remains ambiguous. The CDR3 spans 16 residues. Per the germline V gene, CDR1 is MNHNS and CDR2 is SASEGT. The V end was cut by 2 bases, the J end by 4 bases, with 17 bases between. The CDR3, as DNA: TGTGCCAGCAGTGAACATAGTAGAAACTATGGCTATGGCTACACCTTC. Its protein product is CASSEHSRNYGYGYTF.

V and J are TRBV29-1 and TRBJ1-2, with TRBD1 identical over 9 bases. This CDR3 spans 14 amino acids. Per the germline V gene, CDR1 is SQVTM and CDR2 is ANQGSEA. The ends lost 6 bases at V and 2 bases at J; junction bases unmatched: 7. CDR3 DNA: TGCAGCGTGGATGACAGGGGGGACAACTATGGCTACACCTTC. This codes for CSVDDRGDNYGYTF.

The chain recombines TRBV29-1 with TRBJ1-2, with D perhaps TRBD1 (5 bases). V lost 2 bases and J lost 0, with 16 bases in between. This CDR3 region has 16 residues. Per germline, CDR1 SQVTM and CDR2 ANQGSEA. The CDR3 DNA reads TGCAGCGTTGAAACCCCCCCAGGGCGGACTAACTATGGCTACACCTTC. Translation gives CSVETPPGRTNYGYTF.